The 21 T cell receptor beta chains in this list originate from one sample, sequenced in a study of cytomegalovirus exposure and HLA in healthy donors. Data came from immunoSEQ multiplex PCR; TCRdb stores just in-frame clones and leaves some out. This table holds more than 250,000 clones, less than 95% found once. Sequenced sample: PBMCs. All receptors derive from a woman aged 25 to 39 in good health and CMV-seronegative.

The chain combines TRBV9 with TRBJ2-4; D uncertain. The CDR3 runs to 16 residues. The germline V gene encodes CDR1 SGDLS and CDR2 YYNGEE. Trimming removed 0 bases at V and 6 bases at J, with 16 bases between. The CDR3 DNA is TGTGCCAGCAGCGTAGGTAATCTCGGTGCCGGAAACATTCAGTACTTC. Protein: CASSVGNLGAGNIQYF.

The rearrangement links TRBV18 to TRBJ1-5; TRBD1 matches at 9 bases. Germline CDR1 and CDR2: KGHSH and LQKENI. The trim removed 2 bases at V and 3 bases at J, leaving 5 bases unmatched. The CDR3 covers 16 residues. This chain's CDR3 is CASSPKTGGSNQPQHF. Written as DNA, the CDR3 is TGTGCCAGCTCACCAAAAACAGGGGGCTCCAATCAGCCCCAGCATTTT. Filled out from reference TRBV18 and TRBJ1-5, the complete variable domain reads NAGVMQNPRHLVRRRGQEARLRCSPMKGHSHVYWYRQLPEEGLKFMVYLQKENIIDESGMPKERFSAEFPKEGPSILRIQQVVRGDSAAYFCASSPKTGGSNQPQHFGDGTRLSIL.

The CDR3 DNA follows: TGTGCCAGCAGCTTAGCCGGGACAGGGGGCAATGAGCAGTTCTTC. Protein product: CASSLAGTGGNEQFF. The chain is built from TRBV7-8 and TRBJ2-1, with 11 bases lining up with TRBD1. The CDR3 is 15 amino acids. The junction had 1 base not matched to a gene; V was cut back by 0 bases and J by 6 bases. In germline, CDR1 is SGHVS, CDR2 FQNEAQ. Full variable domain (outside the CDR3, taken from reference TRBV7-8 and TRBJ2-1): GAGVSQSPRYKVAKRGQDVALRCDPISGHVSLFWYQQALGQGPEFLTYFQNEAQLDKSGLPSDRFFAERPEGSVSTLKIQRTQQEDSAVYLCASSLAGTGGNEQFFGPGTRLTVL.

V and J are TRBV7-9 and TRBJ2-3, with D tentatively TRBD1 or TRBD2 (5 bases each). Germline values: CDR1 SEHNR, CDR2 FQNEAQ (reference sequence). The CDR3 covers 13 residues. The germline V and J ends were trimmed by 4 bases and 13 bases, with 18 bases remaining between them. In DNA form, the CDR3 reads TGTGCCAGCAGCTCCGGGACGGGCCTATGGGAGTATTTT. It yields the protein CASSSGTGLWEYF.

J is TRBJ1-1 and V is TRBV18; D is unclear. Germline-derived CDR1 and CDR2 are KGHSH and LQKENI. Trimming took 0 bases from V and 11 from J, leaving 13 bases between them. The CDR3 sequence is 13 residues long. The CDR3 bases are TGTGCCAGCTCACCACCGGGGATGCCTAAGGCTTTCTTT. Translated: CASSPPGMPKAFF.

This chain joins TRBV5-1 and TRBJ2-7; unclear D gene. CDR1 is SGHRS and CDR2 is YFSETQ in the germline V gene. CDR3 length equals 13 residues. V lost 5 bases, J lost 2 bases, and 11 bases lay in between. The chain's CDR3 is CASSFDSTYEQYF. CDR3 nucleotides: TGCGCCAGCAGTTTCGACTCGACCTACGAGCAGTACTTC.

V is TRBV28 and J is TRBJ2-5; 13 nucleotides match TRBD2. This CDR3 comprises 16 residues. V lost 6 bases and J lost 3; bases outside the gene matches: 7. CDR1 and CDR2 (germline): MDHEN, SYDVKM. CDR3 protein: CASRTRGTSGKETQYF. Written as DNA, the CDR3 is TGTGCCAGCAGAACTAGAGGGACTAGCGGGAAAGAGACCCAGTACTTC.

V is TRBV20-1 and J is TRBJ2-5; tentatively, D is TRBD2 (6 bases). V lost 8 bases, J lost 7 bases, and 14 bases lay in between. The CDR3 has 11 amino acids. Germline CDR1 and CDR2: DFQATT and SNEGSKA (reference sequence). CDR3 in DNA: TGCAGTTATTTCGGGGGAGGGACCCAGTACTTC. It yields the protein CSYFGGGTQYF.

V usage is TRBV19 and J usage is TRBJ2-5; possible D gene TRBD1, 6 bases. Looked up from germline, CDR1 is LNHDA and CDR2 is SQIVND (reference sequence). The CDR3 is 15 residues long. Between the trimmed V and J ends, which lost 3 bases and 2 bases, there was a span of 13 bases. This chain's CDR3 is CASSIGGGLQETQYF. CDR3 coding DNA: TGTGCCAGTAGTATTGGGGGCGGGTTGCAAGAGACCCAGTACTTC.

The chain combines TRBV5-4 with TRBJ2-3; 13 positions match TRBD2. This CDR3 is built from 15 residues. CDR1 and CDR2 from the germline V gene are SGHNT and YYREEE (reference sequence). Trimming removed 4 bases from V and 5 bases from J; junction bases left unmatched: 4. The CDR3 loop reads CASSGGLAGEDTQYF. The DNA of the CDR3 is TGTGCCAGCAGCGGAGGACTAGCGGGAGAAGATACGCAGTATTTT.

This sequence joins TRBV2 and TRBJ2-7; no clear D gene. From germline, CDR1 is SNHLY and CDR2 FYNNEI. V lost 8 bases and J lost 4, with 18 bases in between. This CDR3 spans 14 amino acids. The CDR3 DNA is TGTGCCAGCCGCTCGCAGGCCGTTAGGTACGAGCAGTACTTC. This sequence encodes CASRSQAVRYEQYF.

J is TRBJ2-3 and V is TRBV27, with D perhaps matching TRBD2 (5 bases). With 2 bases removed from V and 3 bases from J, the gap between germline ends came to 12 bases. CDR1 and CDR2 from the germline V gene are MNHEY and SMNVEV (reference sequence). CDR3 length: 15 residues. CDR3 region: CASSLLAPRTDTQYF. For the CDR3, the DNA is TGTGCCAGCAGTTTACTAGCCCCGAGGACAGATACGCAGTATTTT.

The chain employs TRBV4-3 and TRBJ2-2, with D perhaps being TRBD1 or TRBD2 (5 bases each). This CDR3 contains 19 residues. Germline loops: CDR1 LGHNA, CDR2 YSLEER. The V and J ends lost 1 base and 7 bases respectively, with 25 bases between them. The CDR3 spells CASSQGASGTPIDNGELFF. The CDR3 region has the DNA TGCGCCAGCAGCCAAGGCGCTTCAGGGACCCCCATCGATAACGGGGAGCTGTTTTTT.

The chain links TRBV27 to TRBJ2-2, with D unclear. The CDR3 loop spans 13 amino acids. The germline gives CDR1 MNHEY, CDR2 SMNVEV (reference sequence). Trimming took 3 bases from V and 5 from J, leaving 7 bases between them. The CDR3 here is CASSFARTGELFF. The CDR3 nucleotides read TGTGCCAGCAGTTTTGCGAGGACCGGGGAGCTGTTTTTT.

The CDR3 sequence is CASSPWTGLDTQYF. In nucleotides, the CDR3 is TGTGCCAGCAGCCCATGGACAGGGCTCGATACGCAGTATTTT. V gene TRBV5-6 combines with J gene TRBJ2-3, with 8 positions matching TRBD1. Germline trimming cut 4 bases from V and 6 bases from J; bases unmatched to any gene: 7. The CDR3 spans 14 residues. Germline V gene sequence: CDR1 SGHDT, CDR2 YYEEEE.

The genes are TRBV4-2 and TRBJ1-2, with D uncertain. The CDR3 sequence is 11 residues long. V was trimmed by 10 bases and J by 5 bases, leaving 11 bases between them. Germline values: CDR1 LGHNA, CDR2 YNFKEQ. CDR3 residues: CATHNDYGYTF. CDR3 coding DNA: TGTGCCACCCACAACGATTATGGCTACACCTTC.

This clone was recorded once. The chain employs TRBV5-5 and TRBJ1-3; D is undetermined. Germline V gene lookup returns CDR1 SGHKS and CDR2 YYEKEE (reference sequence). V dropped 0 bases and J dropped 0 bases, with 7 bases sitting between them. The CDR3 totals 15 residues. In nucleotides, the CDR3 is TGTGCCAGCAGCTTGGGACCGATCTCTGGAAACACCATATATTTT. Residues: CASSLGPISGNTIYF. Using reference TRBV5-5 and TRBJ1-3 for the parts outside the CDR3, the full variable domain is DAGVTQSPTHLIKTRGQQVTLRCSPISGHKSVSWYQQVLGQGPQFIFQYYEKEERGRGNFPDRFSARQFPNYSSELNVNALLLGDSALYLCASSLGPISGNTIYFGEGSWLTVV.

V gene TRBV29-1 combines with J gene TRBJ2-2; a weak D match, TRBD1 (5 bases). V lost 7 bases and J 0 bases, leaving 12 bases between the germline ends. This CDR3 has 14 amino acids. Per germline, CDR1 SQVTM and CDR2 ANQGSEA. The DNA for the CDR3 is TGCAGCGGCTATGACAGTACGAACACCGGGGAGCTGTTTTTT. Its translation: CSGYDSTNTGELFF.

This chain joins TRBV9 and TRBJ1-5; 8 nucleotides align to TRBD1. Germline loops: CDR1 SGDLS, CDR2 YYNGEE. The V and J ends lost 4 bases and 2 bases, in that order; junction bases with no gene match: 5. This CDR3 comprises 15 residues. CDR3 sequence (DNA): TGTGCCAGCAGCCCAGGGACAGGCGGCAATCAGCCCCAGCATTTT. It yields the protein CASSPGTGGNQPQHF.

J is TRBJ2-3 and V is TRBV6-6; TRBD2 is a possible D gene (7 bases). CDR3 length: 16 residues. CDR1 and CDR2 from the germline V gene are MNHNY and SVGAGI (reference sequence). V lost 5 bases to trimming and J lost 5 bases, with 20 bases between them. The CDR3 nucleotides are TGTGCCAGCAGTCCCTGGGGGGCGGGAGCCAAAGATACGCAGTATTTT. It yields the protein CASSPWGAGAKDTQYF.

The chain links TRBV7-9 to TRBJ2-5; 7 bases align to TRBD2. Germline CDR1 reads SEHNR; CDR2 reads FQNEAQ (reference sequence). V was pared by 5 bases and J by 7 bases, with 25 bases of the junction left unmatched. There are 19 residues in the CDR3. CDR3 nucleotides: TGTGCCAGCAGCCAGACGGGGGGAATGAGGCTGTTGGGCGTTCGGACCCAGTACTTC. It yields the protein CASSQTGGMRLLGVRTQYF.